The clone carrying this TCR beta chain was detected once. The entry originates in a study of PD-1 and CTLA-4 blockade in melanoma. The repertoire was sequenced with immunoSEQ multiplex PCR; TCRdb's copy has only in-frame clones and lacks some. This sample yields 8,500 to 13,000 clones, of which 65% to 90% are seen a single time; 25% to 35% belongs to the top ten. The receptor was derived from a human donor with melanoma. This specimen consisted of CD8+ T cells from peripheral blood, obtained from a patient given anti-PD-1 treatment.

CDR3 DNA sequence: TGTGCCAGTAGTATAGTCCCAGGGAGCTCCTACGAGCAGTACTTC. It codes for CASSIVPGSSYEQYF. The gene calls are TRBV19 and TRBJ2-7; either TRBD1 or TRBD2 may fit D (5 bases each). Trimming cost V 1 base and J 0 bases, with 10 bases left between them. This CDR3 region has 15 residues. CDR1 LNHDA and CDR2 SQIVND come from the germline V gene (reference sequence).